This is a list of T cell receptor beta chains from one sample in a study of T cell changes during pregnancy in multiple sclerosis. Profiled with immunoSEQ multiplex PCR; TCRdb holds only in-frame clones, not every one. The sample consists of about 57,000 clones, approximately 89% of them appearing once. Sequenced material: peripheral blood, taken after pregnancy. The origin of the receptors is a female donor in good health, enrolled as a control in a pregnancy study. Both conserved end residues are part of each CDR3. Fields, in order: D gene, V gene, clone size, J gene, CDR3 protein, CDR3 DNA. A D gene is named only where the DNA matches it firmly. Expanded clones get a size class; other rows say once, few or many, or leave the size out.

NA	TRBV6-5	NA	TRBJ2-3	CASSPTSFSDTQYF	TGTGCCAGCAGTCCGACTAGTTTCTCAGATACGCAGTATTTT
NA	TRBV19	NA	TRBJ1-2	CASTETLLNYGCTF	TGTGCCAGTACCGAGACCTTACTGAACTATGGCTGCACCTTC
NA	TRBV4-3	NA	TRBJ2-7	CASSQGAWSYEQYF	TGCGCCAGCAGCCAAGGGGCCTGGTCCTACGAGCAGTACTTC
NA	TRBV7-2	NA	TRBJ2-1	CASRPPGERNNEQFF	TGTGCCAGCAGACCTCCCGGAGAGAGGAACAATGAGCAGTTCTTC
NA	TRBV4-1	NA	TRBJ2-7	CASSQGETYEQYF	TGCGCCAGCAGCCAAGGAGAGACCTACGAGCAGTACTTC
TRBD2	TRBV11-3	NA	TRBJ2-7	CASSLRGLAGGSYEQYF	TGTGCCAGCAGCCTCCGGGGTCTAGCGGGAGGTTCCTACGAGCAGTACTTC
NA	TRBV7-9	NA	TRBJ2-7	CASSFNVQGQSPYEQYF	TGTGCCAGCAGCTTTAATGTGCAGGGGCAAAGTCCCTACGAGCAGTACTTC
NA	TRBV6-5	NA	TRBJ1-1	CASSFGQGYSTEAFF	TGTGCCAGCAGTTTTGGGCAGGGTTACAGCACTGAAGCTTTCTTT
TRBD1	TRBV27	NA	TRBJ2-2	CASSSSGTGLTGELFF	TGTGCCAGCAGTTCATCCGGGACAGGCCTCACCGGGGAGCTGTTTTTT
NA	TRBV6-1	NA	TRBJ2-7	CASRSRGAGYEQYF	TGTGCCAGCCGCAGTCGGGGGGCGGGGTACGAGCAGTACTTC
TRBD2	TRBV19	once	TRBJ2-5	CASSPPGLAGRETQYF	TGTGCCAGTAGTCCCCCGGGACTAGCGGGACGGGAGACCCAGTACTTC
NA	TRBV29-1	NA	TRBJ1-2	CSVVTEHNYGYTF	TGCAGCGTTGTAACAGAACATAACTATGGCTACACCTTC
NA	TRBV5-1	NA	TRBJ1-5	CASSPGGNQPQHF	TGCGCCAGCAGCCCGGGTGGCAATCAGCCCCAGCATTTT
NA	TRBV27	NA	TRBJ2-3	CASSPGRGGTTDTQYF	TGTGCCAGCAGCCCGGGGCGTGGGGGCACGACGGATACGCAGTATTTT
NA	TRBV19	NA	TRBJ1-2	CASTGVEDYGYTF	TGTGCCAGTACGGGGGTTGAGGACTATGGCTACACCTTC
TRBD1	TRBV30	NA	TRBJ1-2	CAWTRGRANYGYTF	TGTGCCTGGACCAGGGGGCGTGCTAACTATGGCTACACCTTC
TRBD2	TRBV7-8	NA	TRBJ2-1	CASSLGLAGYNEQFF	TGTGCCAGCAGCTTAGGTCTAGCGGGCTACAATGAGCAGTTCTTC
TRBD1	TRBV5-1	once	TRBJ2-2	CASSSRTGIGTGELFF	TGCGCCAGCAGCTCTAGGACAGGGATCGGGACCGGGGAGCTGTTTTTT
TRBD1	TRBV7-8	NA	TRBJ2-3	CASSIRDRSFTDTQYF	TGTGCCAGCAGCATCCGGGACAGGAGTTTCACAGATACGCAGTATTTT
TRBD2	TRBV29-1	NA	TRBJ2-7	CSVGAGLAGVYEQYF	TGCAGCGTTGGCGCGGGACTAGCGGGGGTTTACGAGCAGTACTTC
NA	TRBV5-1	NA	TRBJ1-2	CASSLVGEDGYTF	TGCGCCAGCAGCTTGGTAGGGGAGGATGGCTACACCTTC
TRBD1	TRBV18	NA	TRBJ2-7	CASSLGQGVYEQYF	TGTGCCAGCTCCCTCGGACAGGGGGTCTACGAGCAGTACTTC
NA	TRBV4-1	NA	TRBJ2-7	CASSQESVYEQYF	TGCGCCAGCAGCCAAGAATCCGTATACGAGCAGTACTTC
NA	TRBV28	NA	TRBJ1-1	CASSLGNRHNTEAFF	TGTGCCAGCAGTCTAGGAAACAGGCATAACACTGAAGCTTTCTTT
TRBD2	TRBV6-5	NA	TRBJ2-5	CASSRLAGGSQTQYF	TGTGCCAGCAGTCGACTAGCGGGAGGTTCACAGACCCAGTACTTC
NA	TRBV4-3	NA	TRBJ1-2	CASSQDIWGANYGYTF	TGCGCCAGCAGCCAAGATATATGGGGGGCTAACTATGGCTACACCTTC
TRBD2	TRBV28	NA	TRBJ2-1	CASSSYGASGVYNEQFF	TGTGCCAGCAGTTCCTACGGGGCTAGCGGCGTCTACAATGAGCAGTTCTTC
TRBD2	TRBV10-3	NA	TRBJ2-3	CAISDSTSGGRGDTQYF	TGTGCCATCAGTGATTCAACTAGCGGGGGGAGGGGAGATACGCAGTATTTT
TRBD1	TRBV28	NA	TRBJ2-7	CASSLPRTGVGYEQYF	TGTGCCAGCAGTCTTCCTCGGACAGGGGTGGGTTACGAGCAGTACTTC
NA	TRBV5-6	NA	TRBJ2-5	CASSLVRSSGETQYF	TGTGCCAGCAGCTTGGTGAGGTCCTCTGGGGAGACCCAGTACTTC
TRBD1	TRBV28	NA	TRBJ2-7	CASSSSGTGVHEQYF	TGTGCCAGCAGTTCATCCGGGACAGGGGTCCACGAGCAGTACTTC
TRBD1	TRBV27	NA	TRBJ2-2	CASGLPGQGFSGELFF	TGTGCCAGCGGCTTACCGGGACAGGGGTTCTCCGGGGAGCTGTTTTTT
NA	TRBV11-3	few	TRBJ2-7	CASSLAPVTQYF	TGTGCCAGCAGCTTAGCGCCAGTAACACAGTACTTC
NA	TRBV19	once	TRBJ2-7	CASSKPPPYEQYF	TGTGCCAGTAGTAAGCCGCCTCCCTACGAGCAGTACTTC
TRBD2	TRBV18	NA	TRBJ2-3	CASSPPAGGPADTQYF	TGTGCCAGCTCACCCCCAGCGGGAGGGCCGGCAGATACGCAGTATTTT
NA	TRBV30	NA	TRBJ1-3	CAWSVGVVSLDGQRDTIYF	TGTGCCTGGAGTGTAGGGGTGGTTTCCTTGGACGGACAGAGGGACACCATATATTTT
NA	TRBV6-5	NA	TRBJ2-2	CATGLSGNTGELFF	TGTGCCACAGGACTTAGCGGGAACACCGGGGAGCTGTTTTTT
NA	TRBV28	NA	TRBJ2-7	CASSSAPNGQFSYEQYF	TGTGCCAGCAGCTCCGCCCCCAACGGACAGTTCTCCTACGAGCAGTACTTC
TRBD1	TRBV7-6	NA	TRBJ1-2	CASSLSGTGEKKDYGYTF	TGTGCCAGCAGCTTAAGTGGGACAGGGGAAAAGAAGGACTATGGCTACACCTTC
TRBD1	TRBV7-8	NA	TRBJ2-5	CASSFLGTGGAETQYF	TGTGCCAGCAGCTTCCTCGGGACAGGGGGCGCGGAGACCCAGTACTTC
NA	TRBV7-9	NA	TRBJ1-2	CASSLAGGLPTF	TGTGCCAGCAGCTTAGCGGGAGGGTTACCTACCTTC
TRBD2	TRBV7-3	NA	TRBJ2-3	CASSESRGGTDTQYF	TGTGCCAGCAGCGAATCGCGGGGGGGTACAGATACGCAGTATTTT
NA	TRBV5-1	NA	TRBJ2-3	CASSLDGQGTDTQYF	TGCGCCAGCAGCTTGGATGGTCAGGGCACAGATACGCAGTATTTT
NA	TRBV30	NA	TRBJ1-6	CAWSLSRDWPSYNSPLHF	TGTGCCTGGAGTCTGTCCCGGGACTGGCCCTCCTATAATTCACCCCTCCACTTT
TRBD2	TRBV7-2	NA	TRBJ2-2	CASSLPPGLASGELFF	TGTGCCAGCAGCTTACCCCCGGGACTAGCGTCAGGGGAGCTGTTTTTT
TRBD1	TRBV18	NA	TRBJ2-7	CASSPMGQGSQPSYEQYF	TGTGCCAGCTCACCAATGGGACAGGGGAGCCAGCCCTCCTACGAGCAGTACTTC
NA	TRBV19	once	TRBJ2-7	CASSIRQGTYEQYF	TGTGCCAGTAGTATTCGGCAGGGTACCTACGAGCAGTACTTC
NA	TRBV4-3	NA	TRBJ1-4	CASSQESGVGSEKLFF	TGCGCCAGCAGCCAAGAATCAGGGGTAGGGAGTGAAAAACTGTTTTTT
NA	TRBV7-2	NA	TRBJ1-1	CASSWPGPEAFF	TGTGCCAGCAGCTGGCCTGGTCCTGAAGCTTTCTTT